A selection of T cell receptor beta chains follows, all from one sample in a study of cytomegalovirus exposure and HLA in healthy donors. The table came from immunoSEQ multiplex PCR; TCRdb's copy has only in-frame clones and leaves some out. The repertoire has 60,000 or so clones, over 60% of them found once; the top ten carry 25%. Sequences were obtained from PBMCs. These receptors all stem from a man aged 45-60 years in good health and CMV-seropositive. The CDR3 runs from the conserved cysteine through the conserved F or W. The D gene is left open where the match is weak. Clone size appears in some rows only: once, few, many, or a class for an expanded clone.

j_gene: TRBJ2-3; v_gene: TRBV7-2; d_gene: TRBD2; abundance: -; CDR3nt: TGTGCCAGCAGCAATCGACTAGCTAGCACAGATACGCAGTATTTT; CDR3aa: CASSNRLASTDTQYF
j_gene: TRBJ1-2; v_gene: TRBV19; d_gene: TRBD1; abundance: few; CDR3nt: TGTGCCAGTAGTCACAGGGGAACGGGAGCTAACTATGGCTACACCTTC; CDR3aa: CASSHRGTGANYGYTF
j_gene: TRBJ2-7; v_gene: TRBV15; d_gene: -; abundance: -; CDR3nt: TGTGCCACCAGCAGACTCTACGAGCAGTACTTC; CDR3aa: CATSRLYEQYF
j_gene: TRBJ1-2; v_gene: TRBV27; d_gene: TRBD1; abundance: -; CDR3nt: TGTGCCAGCAGTCTCCGGGGGACAGGGCGGATTAACTATGGCTACACCTTC; CDR3aa: CASSLRGTGRINYGYTF
j_gene: TRBJ2-1; v_gene: TRBV30; d_gene: TRBD1; abundance: -; CDR3nt: TGTGCCTGGTCTACAGGGGCCCCCTACAATGAGCAGTTCTTC; CDR3aa: CAWSTGAPYNEQFF
j_gene: TRBJ2-7; v_gene: TRBV27; d_gene: -; abundance: -; CDR3nt: TGTGCCAGCAGTTTTCGTCCGGGGGTTTACGAGCAGTACTTC; CDR3aa: CASSFRPGVYEQYF
j_gene: TRBJ1-5; v_gene: TRBV6-6; d_gene: TRBD1; abundance: -; CDR3nt: TGTGCCAGCAGAAGGGGACAGGATAGCAATCAGCCCCAGCATTTT; CDR3aa: CASRRGQDSNQPQHF
j_gene: TRBJ2-1; v_gene: TRBV30; d_gene: -; abundance: -; CDR3nt: TGTGCCTGGTCCAAGGCGCAGGGTGCCTACAATGAGCAGTTCTTC; CDR3aa: CAWSKAQGAYNEQFF
j_gene: TRBJ2-1; v_gene: TRBV5-1; d_gene: TRBD2; abundance: -; CDR3nt: TGCGCCAGCAGCTTGTTATCTAGCGGGAGCGCCAGGCCCCACAATGAGCAGTTCTTC; CDR3aa: CASSLLSSGSARPHNEQFF
j_gene: TRBJ1-1; v_gene: TRBV19; d_gene: -; abundance: -; CDR3nt: TGTGCCAGTAGTGTCCTTGAGGGCCTTCCTAACACTGAAGCTTTCTTT; CDR3aa: CASSVLEGLPNTEAFF
j_gene: TRBJ1-5; v_gene: TRBV7-3; d_gene: -; abundance: -; CDR3nt: TGTGCCAGCAGCACGCTAATGGGGACACATCCTAGCAATCAGCCCCAGCATTTT; CDR3aa: CASSTLMGTHPSNQPQHF
j_gene: TRBJ2-7; v_gene: TRBV7-9; d_gene: TRBD2; abundance: once; CDR3nt: TGTGCCAGCAGCCCCAGGGACTACTACGAGCAGTACTTC; CDR3aa: CASSPRDYYEQYF
j_gene: TRBJ2-5; v_gene: TRBV9; d_gene: TRBD1; abundance: -; CDR3nt: TGTGCCAGCAGCGGGGGACAGGGTCTTCAAGAGACCCAGTACTTC; CDR3aa: CASSGGQGLQETQYF
j_gene: TRBJ1-5; v_gene: TRBV4-1; d_gene: -; abundance: -; CDR3nt: TGCGCCAGCAGCCGAGGGCCCGGCCAGCCCCAGCATTTT; CDR3aa: CASSRGPGQPQHF
j_gene: TRBJ1-2; v_gene: TRBV19; d_gene: -; abundance: -; CDR3nt: TGTGCCAGTAACCCAGGACAGTACCCTAACTATGGCTACACCTTC; CDR3aa: CASNPGQYPNYGYTF
j_gene: TRBJ2-5; v_gene: TRBV9; d_gene: TRBD1; abundance: -; CDR3nt: TGTGCCAGCAGCGGGACAGGGAACGAAGAGACCCAGTACTTC; CDR3aa: CASSGTGNEETQYF
j_gene: TRBJ1-1; v_gene: TRBV6-5; d_gene: -; abundance: -; CDR3nt: TGTGCCAGCAGTTACGACCCACTACAGGGTGAAGCTTTCTTT; CDR3aa: CASSYDPLQGEAFF
j_gene: TRBJ1-1; v_gene: TRBV10-2; d_gene: -; abundance: -; CDR3nt: TGCGCCAGCAGTAGAGACACCTACACTGAAGCTTTCTTT; CDR3aa: CASSRDTYTEAFF
j_gene: TRBJ2-7; v_gene: TRBV10-2; d_gene: TRBD2; abundance: once; CDR3nt: TGCGCCAGCAGTGACGGACTAGCGGGGAAGGAGCAGTACTTC; CDR3aa: CASSDGLAGKEQYF
j_gene: TRBJ2-3; v_gene: TRBV7-7; d_gene: TRBD2; abundance: -; CDR3nt: TGTGCCAGCAGATCAAGTTTTGCTAGCGGGGGGGCGGGCACAGATACGCAGTATTTT; CDR3aa: CASRSSFASGGAGTDTQYF
j_gene: TRBJ1-2; v_gene: TRBV6-1; d_gene: -; abundance: -; CDR3nt: TGTGCCAGCAGTGAAATCAGGCCAGACCGAGGGGGCTACACCTTC; CDR3aa: CASSEIRPDRGGYTF
j_gene: TRBJ1-5; v_gene: TRBV6-1; d_gene: -; abundance: -; CDR3nt: TGTGCCAGCAGTCGACAAGGCAATCAGCCCCAGCATTTT; CDR3aa: CASSRQGNQPQHF
j_gene: TRBJ2-7; v_gene: TRBV29-1; d_gene: TRBD2; abundance: once; CDR3nt: TGCAGCGTTGAAGTTGGGACTAGCCCTTCTGAGCAGTACTTC; CDR3aa: CSVEVGTSPSEQYF
j_gene: TRBJ1-1; v_gene: TRBV10-3; d_gene: -; abundance: few; CDR3nt: TGTGCCATCAGTGAGGGTGGACACGCAGCTTTCTTT; CDR3aa: CAISEGGHAAFF
j_gene: TRBJ2-3; v_gene: TRBV6-7; d_gene: TRBD2; abundance: -; CDR3nt: TGTGCCAGCAGTTGTGGGAGGGCCCCGCAAAGCACAGATACGCAGTATTTT; CDR3aa: CASSCGRAPQSTDTQYF
j_gene: TRBJ2-5; v_gene: TRBV19; d_gene: -; abundance: -; CDR3nt: TGTGCCAGTAGTATTAATGGAGGCTTGGGTGAGACCCAGTACTTC; CDR3aa: CASSINGGLGETQYF
j_gene: TRBJ2-5; v_gene: TRBV4-3; d_gene: TRBD2; abundance: -; CDR3nt: TGCGCCAGCGGCAGGGGAGGGACTAGCGGTTTAGAGACCCAGTACTTC; CDR3aa: CASGRGGTSGLETQYF
j_gene: TRBJ2-1; v_gene: TRBV5-1; d_gene: TRBD2; abundance: -; CDR3nt: TGCGCCAGCAGCTCGCCGGGACTAGCGGGAGGGCATGAGCAGTTCTTC; CDR3aa: CASSSPGLAGGHEQFF
j_gene: TRBJ2-5; v_gene: TRBV6-5; d_gene: TRBD1; abundance: -; CDR3nt: TGTGCCAGCAGTGGACAGGGGGCTAGTGTGGAGACCCAGTACTTC; CDR3aa: CASSGQGASVETQYF
j_gene: TRBJ1-5; v_gene: TRBV6-6; d_gene: -; abundance: -; CDR3nt: TGTGCCAGCAGTTACTCCCACAGGGAAGGCAATCAGCCCCAGCATTTT; CDR3aa: CASSYSHREGNQPQHF
j_gene: TRBJ1-5; v_gene: TRBV5-6; d_gene: -; abundance: -; CDR3nt: TGTGCCAGCAGCTTGGGGGGCAGGGGAATTAGCAATCAGCCCCAGCATTTT; CDR3aa: CASSLGGRGISNQPQHF
j_gene: TRBJ1-1; v_gene: TRBV4-1; d_gene: -; abundance: few; CDR3nt: TGCGCCAGCAGCCCCCTCGGGGAGGGGAAGAACACTGAAGCTTTCTTT; CDR3aa: CASSPLGEGKNTEAFF
j_gene: TRBJ1-2; v_gene: TRBV5-4; d_gene: -; abundance: few; CDR3nt: TGTGCCAGCAGCCACAGGGAAGGGGACTATGGCTACACCTTC; CDR3aa: CASSHREGDYGYTF
j_gene: TRBJ2-2; v_gene: TRBV15; d_gene: TRBD2; abundance: few; CDR3nt: TGTGCCACCAGCAGAGTCCCCTTAGCGGGAGGGCCGTCCGGGGAGCTGTTTTTT; CDR3aa: CATSRVPLAGGPSGELFF
j_gene: TRBJ2-1; v_gene: TRBV5-1; d_gene: TRBD2; abundance: -; CDR3nt: TGCGCCAGCAGCCCCGGACTAGCGGGAGTCATTGAGCAGTTCTTC; CDR3aa: CASSPGLAGVIEQFF
j_gene: TRBJ2-7; v_gene: TRBV5-4; d_gene: -; abundance: once; CDR3nt: TGTGCCAGCAGCTTCCCCAGGGGCTCACGGGACGAGCAGTACTTC; CDR3aa: CASSFPRGSRDEQYF
j_gene: TRBJ1-6; v_gene: TRBV25-1; d_gene: -; abundance: -; CDR3nt: TGTGCCAGCACCCCCTCCGCCGGGGGAGGTTCACCCCTCCACTTT; CDR3aa: CASTPSAGGGSPLHF
j_gene: TRBJ1-2; v_gene: TRBV2; d_gene: -; abundance: once; CDR3nt: TGTGCCAGCAGTGAAGTTTCGGGGAACTATGGCTACACCTTC; CDR3aa: CASSEVSGNYGYTF